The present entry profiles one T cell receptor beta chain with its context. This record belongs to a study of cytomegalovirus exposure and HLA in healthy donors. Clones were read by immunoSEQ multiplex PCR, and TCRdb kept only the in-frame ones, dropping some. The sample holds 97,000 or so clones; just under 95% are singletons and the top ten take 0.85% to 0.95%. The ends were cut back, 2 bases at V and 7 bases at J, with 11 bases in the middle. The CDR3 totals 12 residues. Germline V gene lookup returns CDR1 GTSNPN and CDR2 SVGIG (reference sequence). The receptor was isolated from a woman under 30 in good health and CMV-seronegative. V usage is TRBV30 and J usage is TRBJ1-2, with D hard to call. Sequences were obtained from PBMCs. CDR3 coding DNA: TGTGCCTGGAGTTCACCAGCGGCTGGCTACACCTTC. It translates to CAWSSPAAGYTF.